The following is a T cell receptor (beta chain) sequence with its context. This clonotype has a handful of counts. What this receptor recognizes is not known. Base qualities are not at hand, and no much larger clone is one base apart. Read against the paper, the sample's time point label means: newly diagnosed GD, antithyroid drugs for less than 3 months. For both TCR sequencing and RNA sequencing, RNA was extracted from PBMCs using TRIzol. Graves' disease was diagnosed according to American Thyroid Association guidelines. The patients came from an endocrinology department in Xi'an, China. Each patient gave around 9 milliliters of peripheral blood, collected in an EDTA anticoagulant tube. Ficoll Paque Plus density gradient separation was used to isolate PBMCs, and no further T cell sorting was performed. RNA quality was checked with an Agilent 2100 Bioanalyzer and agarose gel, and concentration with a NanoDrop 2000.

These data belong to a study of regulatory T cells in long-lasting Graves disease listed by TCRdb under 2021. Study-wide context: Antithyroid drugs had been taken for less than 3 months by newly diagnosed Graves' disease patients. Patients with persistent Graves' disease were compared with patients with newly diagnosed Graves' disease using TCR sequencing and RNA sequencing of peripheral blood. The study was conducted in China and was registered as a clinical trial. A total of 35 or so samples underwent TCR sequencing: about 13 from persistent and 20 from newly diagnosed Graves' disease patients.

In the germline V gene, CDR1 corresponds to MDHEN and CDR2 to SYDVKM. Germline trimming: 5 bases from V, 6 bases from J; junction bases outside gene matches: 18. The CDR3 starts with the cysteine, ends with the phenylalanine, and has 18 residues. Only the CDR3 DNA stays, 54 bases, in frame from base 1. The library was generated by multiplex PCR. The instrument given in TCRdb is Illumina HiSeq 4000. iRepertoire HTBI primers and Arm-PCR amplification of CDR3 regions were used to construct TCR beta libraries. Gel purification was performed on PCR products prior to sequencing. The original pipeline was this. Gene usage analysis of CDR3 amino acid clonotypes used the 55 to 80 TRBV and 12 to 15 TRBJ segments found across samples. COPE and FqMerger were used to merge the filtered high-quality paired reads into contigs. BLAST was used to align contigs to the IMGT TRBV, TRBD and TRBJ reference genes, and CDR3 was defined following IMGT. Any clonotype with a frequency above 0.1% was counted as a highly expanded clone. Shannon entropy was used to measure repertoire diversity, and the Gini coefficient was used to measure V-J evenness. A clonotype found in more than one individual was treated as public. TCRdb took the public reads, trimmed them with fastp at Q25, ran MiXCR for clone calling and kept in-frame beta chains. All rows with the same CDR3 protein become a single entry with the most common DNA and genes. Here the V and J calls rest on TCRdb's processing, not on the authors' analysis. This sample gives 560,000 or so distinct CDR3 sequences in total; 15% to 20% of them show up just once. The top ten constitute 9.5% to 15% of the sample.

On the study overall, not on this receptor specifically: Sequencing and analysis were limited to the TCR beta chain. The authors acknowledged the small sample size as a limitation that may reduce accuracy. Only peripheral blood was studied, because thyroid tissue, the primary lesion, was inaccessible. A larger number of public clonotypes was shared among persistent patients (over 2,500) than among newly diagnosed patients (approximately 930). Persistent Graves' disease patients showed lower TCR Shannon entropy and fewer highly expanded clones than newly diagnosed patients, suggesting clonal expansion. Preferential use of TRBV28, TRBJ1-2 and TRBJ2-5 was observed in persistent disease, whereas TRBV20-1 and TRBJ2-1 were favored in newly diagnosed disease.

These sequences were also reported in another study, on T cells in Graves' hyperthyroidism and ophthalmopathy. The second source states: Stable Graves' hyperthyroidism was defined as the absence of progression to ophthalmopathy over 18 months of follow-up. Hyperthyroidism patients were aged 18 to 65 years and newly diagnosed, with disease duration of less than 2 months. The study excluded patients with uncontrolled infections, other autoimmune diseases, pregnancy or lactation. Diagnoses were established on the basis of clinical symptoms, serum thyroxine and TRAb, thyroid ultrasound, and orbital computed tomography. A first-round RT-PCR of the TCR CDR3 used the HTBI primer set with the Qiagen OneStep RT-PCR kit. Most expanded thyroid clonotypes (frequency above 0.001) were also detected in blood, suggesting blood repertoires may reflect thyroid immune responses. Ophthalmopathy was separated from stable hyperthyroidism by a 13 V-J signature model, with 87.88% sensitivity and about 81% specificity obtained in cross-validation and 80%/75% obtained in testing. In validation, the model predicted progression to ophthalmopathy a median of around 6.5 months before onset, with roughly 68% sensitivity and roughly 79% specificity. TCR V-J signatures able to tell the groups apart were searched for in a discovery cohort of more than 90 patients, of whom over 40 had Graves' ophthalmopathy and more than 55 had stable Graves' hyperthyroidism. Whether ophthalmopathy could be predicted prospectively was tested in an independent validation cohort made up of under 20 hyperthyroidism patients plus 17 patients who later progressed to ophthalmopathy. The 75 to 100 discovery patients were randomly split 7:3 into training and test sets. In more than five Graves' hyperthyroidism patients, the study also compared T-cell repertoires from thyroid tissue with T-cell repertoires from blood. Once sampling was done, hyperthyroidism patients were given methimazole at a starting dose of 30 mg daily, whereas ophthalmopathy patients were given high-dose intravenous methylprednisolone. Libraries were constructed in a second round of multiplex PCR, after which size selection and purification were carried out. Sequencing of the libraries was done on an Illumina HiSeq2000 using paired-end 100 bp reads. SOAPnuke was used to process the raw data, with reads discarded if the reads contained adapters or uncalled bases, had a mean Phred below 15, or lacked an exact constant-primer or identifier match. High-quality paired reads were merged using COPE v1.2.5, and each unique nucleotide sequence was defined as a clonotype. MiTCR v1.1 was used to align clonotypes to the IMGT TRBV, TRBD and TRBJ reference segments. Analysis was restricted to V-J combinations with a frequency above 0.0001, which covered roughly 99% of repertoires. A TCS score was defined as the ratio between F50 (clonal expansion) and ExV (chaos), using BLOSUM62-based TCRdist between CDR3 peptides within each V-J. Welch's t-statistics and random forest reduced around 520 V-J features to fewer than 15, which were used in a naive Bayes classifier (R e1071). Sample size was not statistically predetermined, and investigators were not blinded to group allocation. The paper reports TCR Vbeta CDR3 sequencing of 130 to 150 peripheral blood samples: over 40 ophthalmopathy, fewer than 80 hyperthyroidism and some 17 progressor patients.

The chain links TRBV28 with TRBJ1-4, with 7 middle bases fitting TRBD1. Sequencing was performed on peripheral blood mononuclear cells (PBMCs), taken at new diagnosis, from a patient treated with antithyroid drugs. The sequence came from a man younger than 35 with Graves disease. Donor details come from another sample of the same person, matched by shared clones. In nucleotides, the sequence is TGTGCCAGCAGTCCCCCGACAGGGTTGTTTTTTGTTGATGAAAAACTGTTTTTT. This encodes CASSPPTGLFFVDEKLFF. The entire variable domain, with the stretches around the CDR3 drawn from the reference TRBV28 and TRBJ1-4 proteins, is DVKVTQSSRYLVKRTGEKVFLECVQDMDHENMFWYRQDPGLGLRLIYFSYDVKMKEKGDIPEGYSVSREKKERFSLILESASTNQTSMYLCASSPPTGLFFVDEKLFFGSGTQLSVL.